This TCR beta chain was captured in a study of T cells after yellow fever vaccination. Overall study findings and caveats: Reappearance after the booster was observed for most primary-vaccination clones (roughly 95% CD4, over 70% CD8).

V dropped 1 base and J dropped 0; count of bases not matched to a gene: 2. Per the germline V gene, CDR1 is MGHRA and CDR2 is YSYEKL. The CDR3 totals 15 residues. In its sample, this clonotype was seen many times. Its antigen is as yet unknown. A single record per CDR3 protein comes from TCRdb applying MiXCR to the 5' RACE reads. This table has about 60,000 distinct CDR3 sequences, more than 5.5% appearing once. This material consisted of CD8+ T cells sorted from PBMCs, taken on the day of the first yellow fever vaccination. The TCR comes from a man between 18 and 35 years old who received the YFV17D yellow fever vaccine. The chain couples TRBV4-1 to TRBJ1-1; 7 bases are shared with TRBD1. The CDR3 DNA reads TGCGCCAGCAGCCAAGTAGGACAGGTGAACACTGAAGCTTTCTTT. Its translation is CASSQVGQVNTEAFF.